The T cell receptor beta chain described here comes from a study of blood T cell repertoires in COVID-19. Study-level information: The United States, Italy and Spain provided the acute and convalescent COVID-19 samples. PBMCs, B-cell-depleted T cells, or T cells provided the cDNA or gDNA that made up the material.

This clone was detected once. Per the study methods: Scientists estimated how many nucleated cells there were by amplifying reference gene primers. Assay: immunoSEQ multiplex PCR; the TCRdb copy retains only in-frame clones and omits some. V, J and clone size are taken as reported in that table, and D and trimming were inferred from the DNA itself. The sample has about 210,000 clones; roughly 84% are singletons. Specimen: peripheral blood. The receptor comes from a woman older than 75 with acute or convalescent COVID-19.

CDR3 sequence: CASSLESGKREQYF. In nucleotides, the CDR3 is TGTGCCAGCAGCTTGGAGAGCGGGAAACGCGAGCAGTACTTC. The rearrangement joins TRBV7-2 to TRBJ2-7, with 7 bases aligning to TRBD2. The CDR3 length is 14 residues. The J segment lost 6 bases and the V segment lost 3 bases, leaving 8 bases of the junction unmatched. Looked up from germline, CDR1 is SGHTA and CDR2 is FQGNSA.